The 22 T cell receptor beta chains below were found in one sample sequenced in a study of T-cell memory formation after mild COVID-19. TCRdb re-derived calls from the 5' RACE reads in MiXCR, one entry per CDR3 protein. The top ten clones hold under 25% of a sample with roughly 400,000 distinct CDR3 sequences, approximately 16% of them seen once. The sequenced material came from PBMCs or a T cell subset sorted from them (not recorded which). The receptors come from a man between 18 and 35 years old who had mild COVID-19 (a few samples of this study predate the infection). Cell type and time point are not known.

This chain joins TRBV20-1 and TRBJ2-3; D remains unclear. CDR1 and CDR2 (germline): DFQATT, SNEGSKA (reference sequence). This CDR3 contains 13 residues. The ends were cut back, 4 bases at V and 1 base at J, with 9 bases in the middle. This CDR3 reads CSATSRGTDTQYF. In nucleotides, the CDR3 is TGCAGTGCTACATCCCGGGGCACAGATACGCAGTATTTT.

The chain joins TRBV6-6 to TRBJ1-6; no definite D call. Germline V gene sequence: CDR1 MNHNY, CDR2 SVGAGI (reference sequence). V lost 2 bases and J lost 2, with 1 base in between. This CDR3 is 13 amino acids long. The CDR3 is CASSYTYNSPLHF. CDR3 nucleotide sequence: TGTGCCAGCAGTTACACCTATAATTCACCCCTCCACTTT.

This clonotype was observed a few times. V and J are TRBV27 and TRBJ2-1; D is unresolved. Germline lookup yields CDR1 MNHEY and CDR2 SMNVEV (reference sequence). This CDR3 has 15 amino acids. Trimming took off 1 base at V and 5 bases at J, with 12 bases between the two ends. The CDR3 here is CASSLYRAVDNEQFF. CDR3 DNA sequence: TGTGCCAGCAGTTTATACCGGGCGGTAGACAATGAGCAGTTCTTC.

The chain carries TRBV7-2 and TRBJ1-6; no definite D call. In germline, CDR1 is SGHTA, CDR2 FQGNSA. This CDR3 comprises 19 residues. V shed 2 bases and J shed 0 bases, with 17 bases lying between them. The CDR3 nucleotides read TGTGCCAGCAGCTTAATAAGGGCGAGGGAAGACTCCTATAATTCACCCCTCCACTTT. Encoded protein: CASSLIRAREDSYNSPLHF.

V usage is TRBV6-2 or TRBV6-3 and J usage is TRBJ1-2; 7 bases agree with TRBD1. This CDR3 contains 15 residues. Per the germline V gene, CDR1 is MNHEY and CDR2 is SVGEGT. Trimming cost V 6 bases and J 7 bases; bases outside gene matches: 14. CDR3 DNA: TGTGCCAGCAGAGGACTCCGGGACAGCCCCTTTGGCTACACCTTC. It codes for CASRGLRDSPFGYTF.

This clonotype was detected a few times. V and J are TRBV5-6 and TRBJ2-6; 9 bases match TRBD2. Trimming at V came to 1 base and at J to 3 bases, leaving 8 bases not matched to a gene. Germline V gene sequence: CDR1 SGHDT, CDR2 YYEEEE. The length of the CDR3 is 18 residues. The CDR3 reads CASSLKWSGGLGANVLTF. The CDR3 region has the DNA TGTGCCAGCAGCTTGAAATGGAGCGGGGGGCTTGGGGCCAACGTCCTGACTTTC. Using reference TRBV5-6 and TRBJ2-6 for the parts outside the CDR3, the full variable domain is DAGVTQSPTHLIKTRGQQVTLRCSPKSGHDTVSWYQQALGQGPQFIFQYYEEEERQRGNFPDRFSGHQFPNYSSELNVNALLLGDSALYLCASSLKWSGGLGANVLTFGAGSRLTVL.

The chain recombines TRBV12-3 or TRBV12-4 with TRBJ2-5; the D is unclear. V gave up 5 bases and J gave up 7 bases, with 14 bases separating them. The length of the CDR3 is 13 residues. The CDR3 coding sequence is TGTGCCAGCAGTCGGGTGGCAGCCCTGACCCAGTACTTC. As protein: CASSRVAALTQYF.

This chain uses TRBV4-2 with TRBJ1-1; D unclear. CDR3 size: 14 residues. Germline V gene sequence: CDR1 LGHNA, CDR2 YNFKEQ. Trimming removed 0 bases at V and 3 bases at J, with 8 bases between. The CDR3 sequence: CASSQERVDTEAFF. CDR3 nucleotides: TGTGCCAGCAGCCAAGAGAGGGTGGACACTGAAGCTTTCTTT.

This clonotype came up many times. V gene TRBV6-5 combines with J gene TRBJ2-7; no clear D. Trimming pared 6 bases from V and 3 bases from J, leaving 15 bases between. The germline CDR1 and CDR2 sequences are MNHEY and SVGAGI. The CDR3 consists of 14 residues. CDR3 residues: CASSPRKVYYEQYF. The CDR3 DNA follows: TGTGCCAGCAGCCCCCGGAAAGTCTACTACGAGCAGTACTTC.

This clonotype has only a few counts. The J gene is TRBJ1-1, the V gene TRBV5-1, with 7 bases fitting TRBD1. This CDR3 is 18 amino acids long. The trim removed 1 base at V and 8 bases at J, leaving 20 bases unmatched. Germline CDR1 and CDR2: SGHRS and YFSETQ. CDR3 in DNA: TGCGCCAGCAGCTTGTGGGTAAGGGGCGAAATCCGGGACAGCGAAGCTTTCTTT. This codes for CASSLWVRGEIRDSEAFF.

This sequence joins TRBV12-3 or TRBV12-4 and TRBJ1-1; D unresolved. CDR3 length: 15 amino acids. The V and J ends lost 2 bases and 3 bases respectively, with 13 bases between them. For the CDR3, the DNA is TGTGCCAGCAGTTTATTCGGCAGCGGGGACACTGAAGCTTTCTTT. Residues: CASSLFGSGDTEAFF.

Only a few counts were recorded for this clonotype. This sequence joins TRBV3-1 and TRBJ2-7; TRBD1 is a possible D gene (6 bases). The ends were cut back, 1 base at V and 3 bases at J, with 7 bases in the middle. Germline CDR1 is LGHDT and CDR2 is YNNKEL (reference sequence). The CDR3 length is 13 residues. The CDR3: CASSQVQGYEQYF. The DNA of the CDR3 is TGTGCCAGCAGCCAAGTACAGGGCTACGAGCAGTACTTC.

This clonotype was detected a few times. J is TRBJ2-5 and V is TRBV7-6, with D possibly matching TRBD1 (6 bases). V was shortened by 1 base and J by 4 bases, with 13 bases between the two germline ends. Germline assignment: CDR1 SGHVS and CDR2 FNYEAQ. CDR3 size: 15 residues. The CDR3 nucleotides read TGTGCCAGCAGCTTAGAATCCAGGGGCCGAGAGACCCAGTACTTC. It is translated as CASSLESRGRETQYF.

In this sample, this clonotype turned up a few times. The chain employs TRBV29-1 and TRBJ2-1; D not resolved. The CDR3 has 11 residues. Germline loops: CDR1 SQVTM, CDR2 ANQGSEA. V lost 4 bases and J 7 bases, leaving 8 bases between the germline ends. CDR3 sequence: CSVVWGNEQFF. The DNA for the CDR3 is TGCAGCGTTGTATGGGGAAATGAGCAGTTCTTC.

The chain combines TRBV7-2 with TRBJ2-7, with D perhaps matching TRBD2 (7 bases). Trimming cost V 1 base and J 6 bases, with 13 bases left between them. The germline CDR1 and CDR2 sequences are SGHTA and FQGNSA. This CDR3 has 14 residues. The CDR3 region is CASSLVKGGREQYV. Written as DNA, the CDR3 is TGTGCCAGCAGCTTAGTAAAGGGGGGGCGCGAGCAGTACGTC.

The chain is built from TRBV9 and TRBJ2-3; no firm D call. The germline V gene has CDR1 SGDLS and CDR2 YYNGEE. V was shortened by 2 bases and J by 9 bases, with 19 bases between the two germline ends. This CDR3 spans 15 amino acids. The chain's CDR3 is CASSVGDIARGTQYF. As DNA, the CDR3 is TGTGCCAGCAGCGTTGGCGACATCGCGCGCGGAACGCAGTATTTT. The variable domain in full, completed from reference TRBV9 and TRBJ2-3, reads DSGVTQTPKHLITATGQRVTLRCSPRSGDLSVYWYQQSLDQGLQFLIQYYNGEERAKGNILERFSAQQFPDLHSELNLSSLELGDSALYFCASSVGDIARGTQYFGPGTRLTVL.

This clonotype has just a few counts. The rearrangement joins TRBV21-1 to TRBJ2-4; the table's D gene call, TRBD1, was not cross checked with the DNA. TRBV21-1 is assigned pseudogene status. The CDR3 totals 13 residues. In DNA form, the CDR3 reads TGTGCCAGCAGCACCGGACAGGGCGGCATTCAGTACTTC. Its translation is CASSTGQGGIQYF.

CDR3: CASSQILTQGTDTQYF. DNA for the CDR3: TGTGCCAGCAGCCAAATCCTTACTCAGGGCACAGATACGCAGTATTTT. The chain combines TRBV5-4 with TRBJ2-3; no reliable D call. Germline V CDR1 and CDR2: SGHNT, YYREEE (reference sequence). V lost 4 bases to trimming and J lost 1 base, with 16 bases between them. The CDR3 is 16 amino acids.

This clonotype has at least ten counts. The chain uses TRBV25-1 and TRBJ2-2, with 7 nucleotides matching TRBD1. V dropped 6 bases and J dropped 6; count of bases not matched to a gene: 10. Looked up from germline, CDR1 is MGHDK and CDR2 is SYGVNS. The CDR3 sequence is 15 residues long. CDR3 DNA sequence: TGTGCCAGCAGGGAAGGAGACAGGGAAGCCGGGGAGCTGTTTTTT. The encoded protein is CASREGDREAGELFF.

This clonotype was picked up a small number of times. This sequence joins TRBV7-9 and TRBJ1-6; D is unresolved. Germline CDR1 SEHNR, CDR2 FQNEAQ (reference sequence). The V end was cut by 6 bases, the J end by 6 bases, with 18 bases between. The CDR3 length is 16 residues. The CDR3 sequence: CASSSVATRTNSPLHF. The CDR3, as DNA: TGTGCCAGCAGTTCGGTCGCGACACGGACTAATTCACCCCTCCACTTT.

This clonotype has just a few counts. J is TRBJ1-1 and V is TRBV19; a possible D gene is TRBD1 (5 bases). The CDR3 is made up of 13 amino acids. V was trimmed by 7 bases and J by 3 bases, leaving 12 bases between them. Germline lookup yields CDR1 LNHDA and CDR2 SQIVND (reference sequence). In DNA, the CDR3 is TGTGCCAGTACCTCCGACAGACACACTGAAGCTTTCTTT. It encodes CASTSDRHTEAFF.

The genes are TRBV7-9 and TRBJ2-2; 10 bases match TRBD2. The CDR3 has 14 residues. CDR1 is SEHNR, CDR2 FQNEAQ, per germline (reference sequence). Trimming took 11 bases from V and 6 from J; bases not matched to a gene: 9. CDR3 DNA: TGTGCCGGAACCGGGACTAGCGACCCCGGGGAGCTGTTTTTT. This gives the protein CAGTGTSDPGELFF.